A single sample is the source of the 8 T cell receptor beta chains below, sequenced in a study of shared clonotypes between healthy human individuals. Only in-frame clones appear in the TCRdb table, and some are missing; sequencing was by immunoSEQ multiplex PCR. The data hold approximately 640,000 clones, with roughly 87% observed a single time. Material for sequencing was memory CD8+ T cells from PBMCs. The sample's subset: CD45RO+ cells pooled with CCR7-negative TemRA cells. The receptors come from a man between 18 and 35 years old in good health. Some clones in this sample may be carry-over from other donors' samples.

The V call is TRBV4-2, the J call TRBJ2-7; 7 bases are shared with TRBD2. CDR3 length: 16 residues. The germline gives CDR1 LGHNA, CDR2 YNFKEQ. V shed 0 bases, J shed 2 bases, and the junction held 7 bases outside the gene matches. The CDR3 DNA reads as TGTGCCAGCAGCCAAGATGCTAGCGGCTTGACCTACGAGCAGTACTTC. Protein product: CASSQDASGLTYEQYF.

This clone showed up just a few times. The rearrangement uses TRBV7-9 and TRBJ2-5; D possibly corresponds to TRBD2 (6 bases). Trimming cost V 6 bases and J 3 bases, with 11 bases left between them. Germline loops: CDR1 SEHNR, CDR2 FQNEAQ (reference sequence). The CDR3 is made up of 13 amino acids. CDR3 in DNA: TGTGCCAGCAGGGCGGGGCCCGAAGAGACCCAGTACTTC. Encoded protein: CASRAGPEETQYF.

V usage is TRBV5-1 and J usage is TRBJ1-2, with D perhaps TRBD1 (6 bases). The V gene lost 3 bases and the J gene lost 0 bases, with 12 bases spanning the gap. Germline lookup yields CDR1 SGHRS and CDR2 YFSETQ. The CDR3 is 15 residues long. The CDR3 here is CASSSVEGANYGYTF. CDR3 coding DNA: TGCGCCAGCAGCTCCGTTGAGGGGGCTAACTATGGCTACACCTTC. The whole variable domain, filled in from reference TRBV5-1 and TRBJ1-2, reads KAGVTQTPRYLIKTRGQQVTLSCSPISGHRSVSWYQQTPGQGLQFLFEYFSETQRNKGNFPGRFSGRQFSNSRSEMNVSTLELGDSALYLCASSSVEGANYGYTFGSGTRLTVV.

The V call is TRBV6-4, the J call TRBJ1-2; 8 nucleotides match TRBD1. V lost 0 bases and J lost 6; bases outside the gene matches: 6. The CDR3 contains 15 residues. Germline V gene lookup returns CDR1 MRHNA and CDR2 SNTAGT. CDR3 sequence reads: CASSDSTTGGNGYTF. The CDR3 DNA is TGTGCCAGCAGTGACTCGACCACAGGGGGAAATGGCTACACCTTC.

The genes are TRBV27 and TRBJ2-1; 8 bases are a match to TRBD2. This CDR3 has 18 residues. Germline CDR1 and CDR2: MNHEY and SMNVEV (reference sequence). Losses at the gene ends were 2 bases for V and 2 bases for J; bases not matched to a gene: 11. CDR3 nucleotides: TGTGCCAGCAGTTTAGCGGGACCCAAGGGACTAGCCTACAATGAGCAGTTCTTC. As protein: CASSLAGPKGLAYNEQFF.

The rearrangement joins TRBV7-7 to TRBJ2-1; TRBD1 agrees at 10 bases. Trimming took 0 bases from V and 3 from J; bases not matched to a gene: 2. CDR3 size: 16 residues. Germline V lookup: CDR1 SSHAT, CDR2 FNYEAQ (reference sequence). The CDR3 is CASSLARDRGYNEQFF. CDR3 bases: TGTGCCAGCAGCTTAGCGCGGGACAGGGGCTACAATGAGCAGTTCTTC.

V and J are TRBV9 and TRBJ1-3; D is uncertain. V was shortened by 3 bases and J by 0 bases, with 10 bases between the two germline ends. Germline-derived CDR1 and CDR2 are SGDLS and YYNGEE. The CDR3 is 15 residues long. The CDR3 is CASSGRASSGNTIYF. Written as DNA, the CDR3 is TGTGCCAGCAGCGGACGGGCCAGCTCTGGAAACACCATATATTTT.

The chain links TRBV7-9 to TRBJ1-3; D gene ambiguous. V was pared by 5 bases and J by 0 bases, with 8 bases between. The length of the CDR3 is 14 residues. The V gene's germline CDR1 is SEHNR and CDR2 FQNEAQ (reference sequence). Here the CDR3 reads CASSPTSSGNTIYF. CDR3 coding DNA: TGTGCCAGCAGCCCAACGAGCTCTGGAAACACCATATATTTT.